Presented here are 8 T cell receptor beta chains from one specimen sequenced in a study of shared clonotypes between healthy human individuals. TCRdb keeps only in-frame clones here, not all; method: immunoSEQ multiplex PCR. The sample lists 550,000 to 700,000 clones, around four fifths occurring once. Material for sequencing was memory CD4+ T cells sorted from blood. Stated subset: CD45RA-negative fraction. The receptors stem from a woman aged 25 to 45 in good health.

The chain couples TRBV9 to TRBJ2-3; 7 bases are shared with TRBD2. Trimming at V came to 1 base and at J to 0 bases, leaving 8 bases not matched to a gene. The CDR3 spans 17 residues. In germline, CDR1 is SGDLS, CDR2 YYNGEE. The CDR3 DNA reads as TGTGCCAGCAGCGTAAGCCTAGCGGAATCTAGCACAGATACGCAGTATTTT. Its protein product is CASSVSLAESSTDTQYF.

The V call is TRBV18, the J call TRBJ1-4; D gene unclear. The CDR3 loop spans 15 amino acids. Germline CDR1 reads KGHSH; CDR2 reads LQKENI. The germline V and J ends were trimmed by 6 bases and 8 bases, with 19 bases remaining between them. The CDR3 is CASSRYIEGDEKLFF. The DNA of the CDR3 is TGTGCCAGCTCTCGTTATATCGAGGGCGACGAAAAACTGTTTTTT.

The sample holds a few counts of this clone. This rearrangement joins TRBV6-5 to TRBJ1-3; D is possibly TRBD1 (5 bases). Trimming took 6 bases from V and 0 from J, leaving 12 bases between them. CDR1 and CDR2 (germline): MNHEY, SVGAGI. This CDR3 has 15 residues. CDR3: CASSDRYLSGNTIYF. CDR3 DNA: TGTGCCAGCAGCGACAGATACCTCTCTGGAAACACCATATATTTT.

This clone was recorded a few times. The chain uses TRBV4-1 and TRBJ2-7; 9 bases are a match to TRBD2. V lost 3 bases and J lost 5; bases outside the gene matches: 11. The CDR3 spans 16 residues. Germline V gene data show CDR1 as MGHRA and CDR2 as YSYEKL. The CDR3 here is CASSQYRGSGSDEQYF. Written as DNA, the CDR3 is TGCGCCAGCAGCCAGTACCGGGGTAGCGGGAGCGACGAGCAGTACTTC.

This rearrangement joins TRBV28 to TRBJ1-5; TRBD1 matches at 7 bases. Unmatched junction bases numbered 5, after V lost 6 bases and J lost 0 bases. This CDR3 is 15 amino acids long. Per germline, CDR1 MDHEN and CDR2 SYDVKM. CDR3 residues: CASSRDSYSNQPQHF. The CDR3 bases are TGTGCCAGCAGCCGGGACAGCTATAGCAATCAGCCCCAGCATTTT.

Here the CDR3 DNA reads TGCGCCAGCAGCCAAGAGGGACTAGCGGGATTATCCTACAATGAGCAGTTCTTC. Encoded protein: CASSQEGLAGLSYNEQFF. The chain is built from TRBV4-1 and TRBJ2-1, with 13 bases that match TRBD2. The CDR3 sequence is 18 residues long. V was pared by 0 bases and J by 1 base, with 3 bases of the junction left unmatched. Per the germline V gene, CDR1 is MGHRA and CDR2 is YSYEKL.

Here the CDR3 DNA reads TGTGCCAGCAGTTCTCTACAGGGGGCCTACACTGAAGCTTTCTTT. Protein product: CASSSLQGAYTEAFF. The chain uses TRBV28 and TRBJ1-1, with 9 bases identical to TRBD1. The trim removed 4 bases at V and 3 bases at J, leaving 6 bases unmatched. Per germline, CDR1 MDHEN and CDR2 SYDVKM. This CDR3 comprises 15 residues. The entire variable domain, with the rest obtained from reference TRBV28 and TRBJ1-1, is as follows: DVKVTQSSRYLVKRTGEKVFLECVQDMDHENMFWYRQDPGLGLRLIYFSYDVKMKEKGDIPEGYSVSREKKERFSLILESASTNQTSMYLCASSSLQGAYTEAFFGQGTRLTVV.

This clone is a singleton in its sample. The chain couples TRBV29-1 to TRBJ2-5; 10 positions agree with TRBD2. V lost 4 bases to trimming and J lost 5 bases; unmatched junction nucleotides: 10. The CDR3 runs 15 residues. Germline V CDR1 and CDR2: SQVTM, ANQGSEA. In DNA, the CDR3 is TGCAGCGTTGGGCAGGGGCTTAGCGGGGGGGAGACCCAGTACTTC. Its protein is CSVGQGLSGGETQYF.